This TCR beta chain was found in a study of blood T cells in healthy people across ages. Study conclusions and caveats: Roughly linearly, TCR beta diversity per million T cells fell as age increased. Any conclusive comparison of naive versus antigen-experienced cells was prevented by using unsorted PBMCs.

The CDR3 is made up of 15 amino acids. Germline V gene sequence: CDR1 LNHNV, CDR2 YYDKDF (reference sequence). This clonotype was seen more than once but under ten times. Its antigen is as yet unknown. A much larger clone differs by one base, so this may be a read error. Sample-barcoded 5' priming and a J-beta primer mix drove a second PCR of roughly 6 to 12 cycles. Each CDR3 protein gets one entry after TCRdb re-called the 5' RACE reads with MiXCR. The sample holds about 1.4 million distinct CDR3 sequences, 59% seen once. This chain links TRBV15 with TRBJ2-1; possibly TRBD1 for D (6 bases). The J call is doubtful: the DNA matches TRBJ2-7 better. This receptor was taken from a man aged 18 to 29 in good health. Sequenced: blood. Here the CDR3 reads CATSRTGLGYNEQYF. The DNA of the CDR3 is TGTGCCACCAGCAGAACAGGGTTGGGCTACAATGAGCAGTACTTC.